The next 3 T cell receptor beta chains were all read from a single sample in a study of human T cells and chemical hapten exposure. Described time point: patch test 3, about 24 weeks after DPC sensitization. As to treatment: therapeutic diphenylcyclopropenone sensitization with weekly scalp DPC. Each CDR3 protein is one row after TCRdb ran MiXCR on the RACE reads. Of about 190,000 distinct CDR3 sequences detected, under 30% appear once; the ten largest clones hold under 2.5%. The source was whole blood, collected in connection with sensitization to the hapten diphenylcyclopropenone (DPC). These receptors were obtained from a woman in her 40s with alopecia areata. Some clones in this sample may be carry-over from other donors' samples.

In this sample, this clonotype turned up many times. The chain links TRBV9 to TRBJ2-1, with D possibly being TRBD2 (6 bases). Trimming pared 0 bases from V and 0 bases from J, leaving 10 bases between. The CDR3 loop spans 16 amino acids. Looked up from germline, CDR1 is SGDLS and CDR2 is YYNGEE. The chain's CDR3 is CASSVVGRSSYNEQFF. Here the CDR3 DNA reads TGTGCCAGCAGCGTAGTCGGGAGAAGCTCCTACAATGAGCAGTTCTTC.

The chain uses TRBV7-2 and TRBJ2-2, with D tentatively TRBD1 (6 bases). Trimming cost V 3 bases and J 4 bases, with 12 bases left between them. CDR1 and CDR2 from the germline V gene are SGHTA and FQGNSA. The CDR3 has 15 residues. CDR3 nucleotide sequence: TGTGCCAGCAGCTTCCACTTAGGGGGCACCGGGGAGCTGTTTTTT. It codes for CASSFHLGGTGELFF.

This chain joins TRBV28 and TRBJ2-7; possibly TRBD2 for D (5 bases). Per germline, CDR1 MDHEN and CDR2 SYDVKM. With 5 bases removed from V and 2 bases from J, the gap between germline ends came to 16 bases. CDR3 length equals 15 residues. DNA of the CDR3: TGTGCCAGCAGTATGAGTCAGGCCGGGGCCTACGAGCAGTACTTC. The encoded protein is CASSMSQAGAYEQYF.